The rows below give T cell receptor beta chains drawn from one sample of a study of shared clonotypes between healthy human individuals. Data came from immunoSEQ multiplex PCR; TCRdb stores just in-frame clones and leaves some out. The table shows more than 1 million clones, with 70% to 80% occurring only once. Sequencing was carried out using memory CD4+ T cells from PBMCs. The receptors here all came from a man younger than 30 in good health. Some clones in this sample may be carry-over from other donors' samples. Each CDR3 is given without its conserved first and last residue. Clone size is not always given. Where it is, it says once, few, many or a class for expanded clones.

V gene: TRBV5-1
CDR3 length: 13
clone size: -
CDR3 protein: ASSLEYGGGNTIY

V gene: TRBV5-4
CDR3 length: 15
clone size: -
CDR3 protein: ASSTRRGAVNTGELF

V gene: TRBV5-6
CDR3 length: 13
clone size: -
CDR3 protein: ASNLGGGIPYEQY

V gene: TRBV10-3
CDR3 length: 16
clone size: once
CDR3 protein: AIPNAPSSGSGANVLT

V gene: TRBV5-1
CDR3 length: 13
clone size: -
CDR3 protein: ASSWGQGRTDTQY

V gene: TRBV7-3
CDR3 length: 13
clone size: -
CDR3 protein: ASSPSGGLKETQY

V gene: TRBV29-1
CDR3 length: 8
clone size: -
CDR3 protein: SVKMDEQF

V gene: TRBV5-1
CDR3 length: 13
clone size: -
CDR3 protein: ASSTGQFITDTQY

V gene: TRBV7-3
CDR3 length: 13
clone size: -
CDR3 protein: ASSLGLASTGELF

V gene: TRBV2
CDR3 length: 8
clone size: -
CDR3 protein: ASGQRTQY

V gene: TRBV14
CDR3 length: 9
clone size: -
CDR3 protein: ASSPGETQY

V gene: TRBV7-7
CDR3 length: 11
clone size: -
CDR3 protein: ASSLMDTGELF

V gene: TRBV6-1
CDR3 length: 12
clone size: -
CDR3 protein: ASSRTGTNQPQH

V gene: TRBV18
CDR3 length: 13
clone size: -
CDR3 protein: ASSPDGGENTEAF

V gene: TRBV19
CDR3 length: 13
clone size: -
CDR3 protein: ARRGSAGRRETQY

V gene: TRBV28
CDR3 length: 10
clone size: once
CDR3 protein: ASSLATGEQF

V gene: TRBV2
CDR3 length: 12
clone size: -
CDR3 protein: ASRPWGAVDTQY

V gene: TRBV5-6
CDR3 length: 16
clone size: -
CDR3 protein: ASSLMSEHGSHSYEQY

V gene: TRBV27
CDR3 length: 12
clone size: many
CDR3 protein: ASSLGGWPYGYT

V gene: TRBV6-1
CDR3 length: 12
clone size: -
CDR3 protein: ASSEGRGNQPQH

V gene: TRBV27
CDR3 length: 13
clone size: few
CDR3 protein: ASSLSGTGWETQY

V gene: TRBV5-1
CDR3 length: 15
clone size: -
CDR3 protein: ASSLGAPLAAAYEQY

V gene: TRBV15
CDR3 length: 12
clone size: -
CDR3 protein: ATSRGLAADTQY

V gene: TRBV6-1
CDR3 length: 12
clone size: once
CDR3 protein: ASRNSGRTGELF

V gene: TRBV27
CDR3 length: 13
clone size: -
CDR3 protein: ASSLKPVNTGELF

V gene: TRBV7-9
CDR3 length: 11
clone size: -
CDR3 protein: ASSLAGRSEQY

V gene: TRBV10-3
CDR3 length: 14
clone size: -
CDR3 protein: AISVGLAASTDTQY

V gene: TRBV7-8
CDR3 length: 14
clone size: -
CDR3 protein: ASSLRDRVSNQPQH

V gene: TRBV28
CDR3 length: 13
clone size: -
CDR3 protein: ASSLRDNLNTEAF

V gene: TRBV5-1
CDR3 length: 11
clone size: -
CDR3 protein: ASGRMYQETQY

V gene: TRBV28
CDR3 length: 10
clone size: -
CDR3 protein: ASSYWSQPQH

V gene: TRBV5-1
CDR3 length: 13
clone size: -
CDR3 protein: ASILTVPNTGELF

V gene: TRBV7-3
CDR3 length: 11
clone size: -
CDR3 protein: ASSYSGANVLT

V gene: TRBV27
CDR3 length: 9
clone size: -
CDR3 protein: ASSERGSQY

V gene: TRBV10-3
CDR3 length: 11
clone size: -
CDR3 protein: AISGQLNTEAF

V gene: TRBV5-1
CDR3 length: 12
clone size: once
CDR3 protein: ASSSDSTNTEAF

V gene: TRBV6-1
CDR3 length: 13
clone size: -
CDR3 protein: ASSTGTSGSNEQF

V gene: TRBV11-2
CDR3 length: 12
clone size: -
CDR3 protein: ASSTTGYSYEQY

V gene: TRBV18
CDR3 length: 15
clone size: -
CDR3 protein: ASSPIQGVANTGELF

V gene: TRBV4-1
CDR3 length: 15
clone size: -
CDR3 protein: ASSQDRTGGPVQPQH